The 28 T cell receptor beta chains reported below all come from one sample, sequenced in a study of beta chain features in type 1 diabetes. These receptors have no identified antigens. Expressed TCRB transcripts were sequenced after all isolated RNA was converted to cDNA. Generated by immunoSEQ multiplex PCR, the TCRdb table keeps only in-frame clones and is missing some. Altogether 500,000 to 650,000 clones are present, 12% being singletons, with the ten largest covering more than 0.095%. The study, taken as a whole, reports: Type 1 diabetes patients showed a moderate but significant shortening of TCRB CDR3s in all four CD4+ subsets.

The sample taken for sequencing was naive CD4+ T cells from blood. These receptor sequences come from a man aged 25-45 years with type 1 diabetes.

In its sample, this clone was seen a few times. The chain is built from TRBV7-2 and TRBJ1-5, with D unclear. Per the germline V gene, CDR1 is SGHTA and CDR2 is FQGNSA. This CDR3 has 13 amino acids. V lost 4 bases to trimming and J lost 7 bases, with 11 bases between them. The CDR3 sequence: CASSYTTRQPQHF. CDR3 nucleotide sequence: TGTGCCAGCAGCTATACAACCCGGCAGCCCCAGCATTTT. Supplemented by reference TRBV7-2 and TRBJ1-5, the full variable domain reads GAGVSQSPSNKVTEKGKDVELRCDPISGHTALYWYRQSLGQGLEFLIYFQGNSAPDKSGLPSDRFSAERTGGSVSTLTIQRTQQEDSAVYLCASSYTTRQPQHFGDGTRLSIL.

This chain joins TRBV29-1 and TRBJ2-3; 13 nucleotides line up with TRBD2. This CDR3 is built from 14 residues. Germline lookup yields CDR1 SQVTM and CDR2 ANQGSEA. The trim removed 4 bases at V and 6 bases at J, leaving 4 bases unmatched. DNA for the CDR3: TGCAGCGTTGCGGGACTAGCGGGGTGGGATACGCAGTATTTT. Protein: CSVAGLAGWDTQYF.

This clone was found a few times. J is TRBJ1-5 and V is TRBV28, with 9 bases identical to TRBD1. Trimming cost V 6 bases and J 3 bases; bases outside gene matches: 6. This CDR3 has 15 amino acids. Germline V gene data show CDR1 as MDHEN and CDR2 as SYDVKM. The CDR3 DNA sequence: TGTGCCAGCAGGCTGACAGGGGGGGCCAATCAGCCCCAGCATTTT. It encodes CASRLTGGANQPQHF.

The CDR3 is CAISESTGPNYGYTF. CDR3 sequence (DNA): TGTGCCATCAGTGAGTCGACAGGACCTAACTATGGCTACACCTTC. The chain recombines TRBV10-3 with TRBJ1-2; D perhaps matches TRBD1 (6 bases). The CDR3 is 15 amino acids. The germline gives CDR1 ENHRY, CDR2 SYGVKD. V was trimmed by 0 bases and J by 0 bases, leaving 8 bases between them.

The sample holds a few counts of this clone. The chain carries TRBV28 and TRBJ2-5; the match to TRBD1 covers 9 bases. The CDR3 is 15 residues long. J was trimmed by 4 bases and V by 3 bases; bases with no gene match: 6. CDR1 MDHEN and CDR2 SYDVKM come from the germline V gene. The CDR3 loop is CASSFMGQGGETQYF. The CDR3 DNA reads TGTGCCAGCAGTTTTATGGGACAGGGTGGAGAGACCCAGTACTTC.

The chain has TRBV11-2 and TRBJ1-5, with TRBD1 as a possible D gene (5 bases). Trimming left V 5 bases short and J 2 bases short, with 10 bases between. The CDR3 consists of 14 residues. The germline V gene has CDR1 SGHAT and CDR2 FQNNGV. The CDR3 sequence is CASSARGGNQPQHF. CDR3 sequence (DNA): TGTGCCAGCAGCGCACGGGGCGGCAATCAGCCCCAGCATTTT.

This clone has a handful of counts. This sequence joins TRBV13 and TRBJ2-2; D gene uncertain. Germline CDR1 and CDR2: PRHDT and FYEKMQ (reference sequence). Trimming stripped 5 bases from V and 6 bases from J, with 10 bases between. The CDR3 is made up of 13 amino acids. CDR3 residues: CASSHVPPGELFF. For the CDR3, the DNA is TGTGCCAGCAGCCATGTCCCCCCCGGGGAGCTGTTTTTT. Full variable domain (missing parts from reference TRBV13 and TRBJ2-2): AAGVIQSPRHLIKEKRETATLKCYPIPRHDTVYWYQQGPGQDPQFLISFYEKMQSDKGSIPDRFSAQQFSDYHSELNMSSLELGDSALYFCASSHVPPGELFFGEGSRLTVL.

This clone has more than one count but fewer than ten. The chain recombines TRBV30 with TRBJ1-3, with 7 bases lining up with TRBD1. The germline V gene encodes CDR1 GTSNPN and CDR2 SVGIG (reference sequence). With V trimmed by 1 base and J by 2 bases, 5 bases remained unmatched. CDR3 length: 15 residues. CDR3 nucleotides: TGTGCCTGGAGTGCAGACAGGGCGACTGGAAACACCATATATTTT. Amino acid sequence: CAWSADRATGNTIYF. Using reference TRBV30 and TRBJ1-3 for the parts outside the CDR3, the full variable domain is SQTIHQWPATLVQPVGSPLSLECTVEGTSNPNLYWYRQAAGRGLQLLFYSVGIGQISSEVPQNLSASRPQDRQFILSSKKLLLSDSGFYLCAWSADRATGNTIYFGEGSWLTVV.

This clone was detected a few times. CDR3 nucleotides: TGTGCCAGTAGTGTCAACACTGAAGCTTTCTTT. Protein product: CASSVNTEAFF. The chain recombines TRBV19 with TRBJ1-1; D gene ambiguous. V lost 5 bases and J 2 bases, leaving 3 bases between the germline ends. Germline V gene lookup returns CDR1 LNHDA and CDR2 SQIVND (reference sequence). The CDR3 loop spans 11 amino acids.

This clone was seen more than once but under ten times. The chain couples TRBV9 to TRBJ1-2; 7 bases line up with TRBD1. Germline-derived CDR1 and CDR2 are SGDLS and YYNGEE. With V trimmed by 3 bases and J by 6 bases, 11 bases remained unmatched. The CDR3 runs to 15 residues. CDR3 in DNA: TGTGCCAGCAGCGCGAATAAGGGGGCGTTGGATGGCTACACCTTC. Its translation is CASSANKGALDGYTF.

This clone was seen a few times. The chain is built from TRBV7-2 and TRBJ2-1; D ambiguous. V shed 4 bases and J shed 4 bases, with 20 bases lying between them. Germline V gene data show CDR1 as SGHTA and CDR2 as FQGNSA. CDR3 length: 17 amino acids. The CDR3 DNA reads as TGTGCCAGCAGCTCGGACCGTATTCAAGGAGCATACAATGAGCAGTTCTTC. Its protein is CASSSDRIQGAYNEQFF.

This clone was seen more than once but under ten times. V usage is TRBV10-3 and J usage is TRBJ1-2, with D maybe TRBD1 (6 bases). The CDR3 totals 14 residues. Trimming left V 8 bases short and J 4 bases short, with 17 bases between. CDR1 is ENHRY, CDR2 SYGVKD, per germline. The CDR3 nucleotides are TGTGCCATCGGACATGGACAGACCGGCTATGGCTACACCTTC. Its protein product is CAIGHGQTGYGYTF.

This clone occurred many times. As DNA, the CDR3 is TGTGCCAGCAGCTTGACGACCGAACCCCGGTATGGCTACACCTTC. Protein sequence: CASSLTTEPRYGYTF. This rearrangement joins TRBV5-4 to TRBJ1-2; D uncertain. Trimming stripped 1 base from V and 5 bases from J, with 15 bases between. This CDR3 comprises 15 residues. Germline CDR1 SGHNT, CDR2 YYREEE (reference sequence).

The CDR3 spells CASSQNFQETQYF. The CDR3 DNA reads TGTGCCAGCAGCCAAAACTTTCAAGAGACCCAGTACTTC. The J gene is TRBJ2-5, the V gene TRBV14; the D is unclear. Germline assignment: CDR1 SGHDN and CDR2 FVKESK. The V gene lost 2 bases and the J gene lost 2 bases, with 6 bases spanning the gap. The CDR3 is made up of 13 amino acids.

A few counts support this clone. The V gene is TRBV7-2, the J gene TRBJ2-2; D gene unclear. CDR1 and CDR2 from the germline V gene are SGHTA and FQGNSA. The CDR3 is 16 residues long. Trimming stripped 3 bases from V and 3 bases from J, with 14 bases between. The CDR3 DNA reads as TGTGCCAGCAGCTTTTCGCCCGGATTGGACACCGGGGAGCTGTTTTTT. This gives the protein CASSFSPGLDTGELFF.

The rearrangement links TRBV6-5 to TRBJ1-6, with D perhaps matching TRBD1 (5 bases). V dropped 6 bases and J dropped 13 bases, with 16 bases sitting between them. Germline V gene lookup returns CDR1 MNHEY and CDR2 SVGAGI. The CDR3 extends over 13 amino acids. As DNA, the CDR3 is TGTGCCAGCAGCCGGGACTTCAGAGAGCCCCTCCACTTT. Translated: CASSRDFREPLHF.

The rearrangement joins TRBV7-8 to TRBJ1-1; D call uncertain. Between the trimmed V and J ends, which lost 8 bases and 3 bases, there was a span of 13 bases. The V gene's germline CDR1 is SGHVS and CDR2 FQNEAQ. The length of the CDR3 is 13 residues. The DNA for the CDR3 is TGTGCCAGCGCCCTGGACGGCGACACTGAAGCTTTCTTT. The encoded protein is CASALDGDTEAFF.

This clone was recorded a few times. The chain is built from TRBV30 and TRBJ1-2, with a weak D call TRBD1 (5 bases). Looked up from germline, CDR1 is GTSNPN and CDR2 is SVGIG (reference sequence). The CDR3 extends over 14 amino acids. Trimming shortened V by 3 bases and J by 3 bases, and 14 bases separated the two germline ends. CDR3 sequence reads: CAWREGVSDYGYTF. The CDR3 nucleotides read TGTGCCTGGAGGGAAGGGGTTTCGGACTATGGCTACACCTTC. Using reference TRBV30 and TRBJ1-2 for the parts outside the CDR3, the full variable domain is SQTIHQWPATLVQPVGSPLSLECTVEGTSNPNLYWYRQAAGRGLQLLFYSVGIGQISSEVPQNLSASRPQDRQFILSSKKLLLSDSGFYLCAWREGVSDYGYTFGSGTRLTVV.

The chain combines TRBV2 with TRBJ1-5; D is undetermined. V lost 1 base and J lost 7, with 8 bases in between. Germline CDR1 reads SNHLY; CDR2 reads FYNNEI. The CDR3 is made up of 13 amino acids. The CDR3 region has the DNA TGTGCCAGCAGTGAAGGGGTCCGGCAGCCCCAGCATTTT. It codes for CASSEGVRQPQHF.

A few counts support this clone. J is TRBJ2-7 and V is TRBV9; D unclear. CDR1 is SGDLS and CDR2 is YYNGEE in the germline V gene. The CDR3 loop spans 14 amino acids. Trimming stripped 4 bases from V and 3 bases from J, with 14 bases between. The CDR3 DNA is TGTGCCAGCAGCCCTCCTGACCGAAACTACGAGCAGTACTTC. Translating gives CASSPPDRNYEQYF.

There are a few counts of this clone. The chain couples TRBV7-8 to TRBJ2-1, with 7 nucleotides matching TRBD1. Germline V gene lookup returns CDR1 SGHVS and CDR2 FQNEAQ. CDR3 length equals 14 residues. Germline trimming cut 0 bases from V and 9 bases from J; bases unmatched to any gene: 5. The CDR3 region is CASSLATGVGEQFF. The CDR3 bases are TGTGCCAGCAGCTTAGCCACAGGGGTTGGTGAGCAGTTCTTC.

This sequence joins TRBV29-1 and TRBJ2-5, with 7 positions matching TRBD1. The CDR3 runs to 14 residues. V lost 5 bases to trimming and J lost 5 bases; unmatched junction nucleotides: 11. Germline CDR1 reads SQVTM; CDR2 reads ANQGSEA. The CDR3 nucleotides read TGCAGCGTTTCCTCCGGGACAGAATGGGAGACCCAGTACTTC. Residues: CSVSSGTEWETQYF.

The chain has TRBV7-2 and TRBJ2-1, with 7 positions matching TRBD2. The CDR3 covers 16 residues. Per the germline V gene, CDR1 is SGHTA and CDR2 is FQGNSA. The ends lost 5 bases at V and 0 bases at J; junction bases unmatched: 7. This CDR3 reads CASSRREPFSYNEQFF. Here the CDR3 DNA reads TGTGCCAGCAGCCGGCGGGAGCCCTTCTCCTACAATGAGCAGTTCTTC.

The rearrangement joins TRBV25-1 to TRBJ1-2; 9 positions match TRBD1. There are 15 residues in the CDR3. The trim removed 3 bases at V and 1 base at J, leaving 3 bases unmatched. Germline CDR1 is MGHDK and CDR2 is SYGVNS. The CDR3 loop reads CASSDGQGSNYGYTF. Here the CDR3 DNA reads TGTGCCAGCAGTGATGGACAGGGGAGTAACTATGGCTACACCTTC.

This rearrangement joins TRBV7-2 to TRBJ2-1, with D possibly matching TRBD1 (5 bases). The CDR3 totals 15 residues. CDR1 and CDR2 from the germline V gene are SGHTA and FQGNSA. Trimming pared 7 bases from V and 0 bases from J, leaving 13 bases between. The CDR3 here is CASKSGASSYNEQFF. The DNA for the CDR3 is TGTGCCAGCAAGAGTGGGGCCAGCTCCTACAATGAGCAGTTCTTC.

The chain links TRBV28 to TRBJ1-5, with 9 nucleotides matching TRBD1. The CDR3 has 15 residues. Per germline, CDR1 MDHEN and CDR2 SYDVKM. The V segment lost 5 bases and the J segment 1 base; nucleotides outside the gene matches: 3. CDR3 residues: CASSSGQGSNQPQHF. CDR3 sequence (DNA): TGTGCCAGCAGTAGCGGACAGGGGAGCAATCAGCCCCAGCATTTT.

The chain employs TRBV5-6 and TRBJ2-2; D not certain. Per the germline V gene, CDR1 is SGHDT and CDR2 is YYEEEE. V lost 0 bases and J lost 5, with 5 bases in between. There are 13 residues in the CDR3. CDR3 loop: CASSLVGTGELFF. The CDR3 DNA is TGTGCCAGCAGCTTGGTCGGGACCGGGGAGCTGTTTTTT.

The chain uses TRBV9 and TRBJ2-1, with D perhaps matching TRBD1 or TRBD2 (7 bases each). V was pared by 4 bases and J by 7 bases, with 27 bases between. In germline, CDR1 is SGDLS, CDR2 YYNGEE. The CDR3 is 18 residues long. The CDR3 loop reads CASSPLSGGGGGRNEQFF. DNA of the CDR3: TGTGCCAGCAGCCCCCTCTCAGGGGGGGGCGGGGGCCGGAATGAGCAGTTCTTC.